The 20 T cell receptor beta chains presented below share a single source sample, sequenced in a study of shared T cell receptors in the human thymus. Profiling relied on immunoSEQ multiplex PCR, and the TCRdb table lists in-frame clones only, not all of them. The data contain about 540,000 clones, 75% to 80% of them singletons. These records were also assigned to another study, of human thymus T cells.

Material: thymocytes. The receptors originated from a boy under two years old with a congenital heart defect.

This clone was found a few times. The V call is TRBV29-1, the J call TRBJ2-1; 8 bases align to TRBD2. V shed 1 base, J shed 0 bases, and the junction held 11 bases outside the gene matches. The CDR3 covers 18 residues. CDR1 and CDR2 from the germline V gene are SQVTM and ANQGSEA. Here the CDR3 reads CSVEGSGNGWGSYNEQFF. As DNA, the CDR3 is TGCAGCGTTGAAGGTAGCGGGAATGGATGGGGCTCCTACAATGAGCAGTTCTTC.

This chain uses TRBV7-9 with TRBJ2-7; D may be TRBD1 (5 bases). There are 13 residues in the CDR3. The V gene lost 5 bases and the J gene lost 3 bases, with 11 bases spanning the gap. CDR1 and CDR2 (germline): SEHNR, FQNEAQ (reference sequence). CDR3 region: CASSPTGFYEQYF. The CDR3 DNA reads TGTGCCAGCAGCCCTACAGGATTCTACGAGCAGTACTTC.

This chain links TRBV27 with TRBJ1-5; possible D gene TRBD1, 6 bases. The V gene's germline CDR1 is MNHEY and CDR2 SMNVEV (reference sequence). CDR3 length: 13 amino acids. V was pared by 8 bases and J by 6 bases, with 14 bases between. CDR3 loop: CASGEGGVQPQHF. Here the CDR3 DNA reads TGTGCCAGCGGGGAGGGGGGGGTTCAGCCCCAGCATTTT.

The chain combines TRBV19 with TRBJ2-3; TRBD1 matches 9 bases. Germline-derived CDR1 and CDR2 are LNHDA and SQIVND (reference sequence). The CDR3 contains 15 residues. V shed 9 bases, J shed 7 bases, and the junction held 14 bases outside the gene matches. The CDR3 DNA reads as TGTGCCAGCAGAGGTACCGGGACAGGGACTTATACGCAGTATTTT. Its protein product is CASRGTGTGTYTQYF.

The rearrangement links TRBV5-6 to TRBJ2-5; D gene unclear. CDR3 length equals 12 residues. Trimming cost V 1 base and J 5 bases, with 6 bases left between them. Per the germline V gene, CDR1 is SGHDT and CDR2 is YYEEEE. CDR3 sequence: CASSLTQETQYF. The CDR3 DNA reads as TGTGCCAGCAGCTTGACCCAGGAGACCCAGTACTTC.

The J gene is TRBJ1-2, the V gene TRBV7-2, with D possibly being TRBD1 (6 bases). Trimming cost V 0 bases and J 4 bases, with 21 bases left between them. This CDR3 is built from 18 residues. The V gene's germline CDR1 is SGHTA and CDR2 FQGNSA. This CDR3 reads CASSLALNPGGGGYGYTF. The CDR3 nucleotides are TGTGCCAGCAGCTTAGCGCTAAACCCGGGGGGCGGTGGCTATGGCTACACCTTC.

The chain links TRBV6-6 to TRBJ1-2, with TRBD1 identical over 9 bases. CDR1 and CDR2 (germline): MNHNY, SVGAGI (reference sequence). V shed 7 bases and J 2 bases; nucleotides not matched to a gene: 8. The length of the CDR3 is 15 residues. The CDR3 sequence: CASTRRDRANYGYTF. In DNA form, the CDR3 reads TGTGCCAGCACCCGCCGGGACAGGGCCAACTATGGCTACACCTTC.

As DNA, the CDR3 is TGTGCCAGCAGTGACGGGAACAATGAGCAGTTCTTC. This gives the protein CASSDGNNEQFF. J is TRBJ2-1 and V is TRBV6-1; TRBD2 is a possible D gene (5 bases). The CDR3 is 12 residues long. Looked up from germline, CDR1 is MNHNS and CDR2 is SASEGT. Trimming shortened V by 3 bases and J by 5 bases, and 5 bases separated the two germline ends.

The V gene is TRBV4-3, the J gene TRBJ2-3; 10 nucleotides line up with TRBD2. J gave up 4 bases and V 4 bases, and 5 bases lay outside the gene matches. Germline CDR1 reads LGHNA; CDR2 reads YSLEER. CDR3 length: 15 amino acids. CDR3 DNA: TGCGCCAGCAGCCCCAGCGGGGGGGGGTCAGATACGCAGTATTTT. Residues: CASSPSGGGSDTQYF.

The chain is built from TRBV5-1 and TRBJ2-3; 8 positions agree with TRBD1. V lost 3 bases, J lost 2 bases, and 8 bases stayed unmatched. The CDR3 has 16 amino acids. Germline V lookup: CDR1 SGHRS, CDR2 YFSETQ. The CDR3 coding sequence is TGCGCCAGCAGCTCATTTACAGGGGGGTCCACAGATACGCAGTATTTT. It is translated as CASSSFTGGSTDTQYF.

Written as DNA, the CDR3 is TGTGCCAGCAGCTTTGAGCGGGGCCGCTACAATGAGCAGTTCTTC. Protein product: CASSFERGRYNEQFF. The chain combines TRBV5-4 with TRBJ2-1, with 7 bases that match TRBD2. CDR3 length: 15 amino acids. Germline V gene sequence: CDR1 SGHNT, CDR2 YYREEE (reference sequence). Trimming cost V 2 bases and J 3 bases; bases outside gene matches: 5.

This rearrangement joins TRBV6-5 to TRBJ2-1; D uncertain. This CDR3 is built from 12 residues. V was cut by 6 bases and J by 6 bases, with 9 bases left in between. CDR1 is MNHEY and CDR2 is SVGAGI in the germline V gene. The CDR3 sequence: CASRAAFNEQFF. The DNA of the CDR3 is TGTGCCAGCAGAGCCGCGTTCAATGAGCAGTTCTTC.

This clone was recorded a few times. The chain has TRBV4-2 and TRBJ1-1, with 7 bases that match TRBD1. This CDR3 region has 16 residues. Germline V gene data show CDR1 as LGHNA and CDR2 as YNFKEQ. The junction had 17 bases not matched to a gene; V was cut back by 1 base and J by 12 bases. The CDR3 is CASSQVEGATLQPPFF. CDR3 in DNA: TGTGCCAGCAGCCAAGTGGAGGGGGCGACCCTACAACCCCCTTTCTTT.

This clone has just a few counts. J is TRBJ2-5 and V is TRBV6-1; 9 positions match TRBD1. CDR1 and CDR2 from the germline V gene are MNHNS and SASEGT. With 2 bases clipped from V and 5 bases from J, the junction kept 15 bases outside the gene matches. The CDR3 contains 18 residues. In DNA, the CDR3 is TGTGCCAGCAGTGAATGGACAGGGGCTTCACCCGAGGTCGAGACCCAGTACTTC. As protein: CASSEWTGASPEVETQYF.

The chain links TRBV5-6 to TRBJ1-2, with TRBD1 matching over 12 bases. J was trimmed by 4 bases and V by 4 bases; bases with no gene match: 14. The germline V gene encodes CDR1 SGHDT and CDR2 YYEEEE. CDR3 length: 18 amino acids. The CDR3 reads CASSPELPGTGGSYGYTF. CDR3 in DNA: TGTGCCAGCAGCCCGGAACTTCCCGGGACAGGGGGCAGCTATGGCTACACCTTC.

The gene calls are TRBV7-9 and TRBJ2-1; D unresolved. The V gene lost 5 bases and the J gene lost 6 bases, with 8 bases spanning the gap. The CDR3 runs to 12 residues. CDR1 and CDR2 (germline): SEHNR, FQNEAQ (reference sequence). CDR3: CASSPPGNEQFF. The DNA of the CDR3 is TGTGCCAGCAGCCCTCCGGGCAATGAGCAGTTCTTC.

V and J are TRBV27 and TRBJ1-1; TRBD1 might be the D (6 bases). Germline lookup yields CDR1 MNHEY and CDR2 SMNVEV (reference sequence). The length of the CDR3 is 15 residues. The germline V and J ends were trimmed by 2 bases and 1 base, with 11 bases remaining between them. Here the CDR3 reads CASSLRAGANTEAFF. The CDR3 bases are TGTGCCAGCAGTTTACGGGCAGGGGCGAACACTGAAGCTTTCTTT.

This chain links TRBV7-9 with TRBJ2-6; D ambiguous. Trimming took off 5 bases at V and 4 bases at J, with 6 bases between the two ends. This CDR3 region has 13 residues. Germline V lookup: CDR1 SEHNR, CDR2 FQNEAQ (reference sequence). This chain's CDR3 is CASSPSGANVLTF. DNA for the CDR3: TGTGCCAGCAGCCCCTCCGGGGCCAACGTCCTGACTTTC.

This clone was recorded a few times. This sequence joins TRBV11-3 and TRBJ2-5; 9 nucleotides line up with TRBD2. Unmatched junction bases numbered 20, after V lost 4 bases and J lost 5 bases. The CDR3 runs 19 residues. CDR1 is SGHNT and CDR2 is YENEEA in the germline V gene. The chain's CDR3 is CASSSISRGTSSRRETQYF. CDR3 nucleotides: TGTGCCAGCAGCTCTATCTCTCGCGGGACTAGCTCTAGGCGGGAGACCCAGTACTTC.

This clone showed up just once. The rearrangement joins TRBV30 to TRBJ2-2, with 9 bases identical to TRBD1. This CDR3 has 16 residues. V was clipped by 0 bases and J by 4 bases; unmatched bases: 6. The germline CDR1 and CDR2 sequences are GTSNPN and SVGIG (reference sequence). The CDR3 here is CAWSVGQGSCTGELFF. CDR3 nucleotides: TGTGCCTGGAGTGTAGGACAGGGGTCATGCACCGGGGAGCTGTTTTTT.